The TCR beta chain described here comes from a study of T cell responses to AZD1222 COVID-19 vaccine. Overall study findings and caveats: It was only after the peak T cell response that any repertoires were sampled. Per reports, nearly half of all spike-specific TCRs target regions that are unmutated in variants. Spike was spanned by vaccine-associated CD4 TCRs, with dominance at 160-218 and 743-854. Clonal diversity was possibly underestimated, and white British individuals and females predominated among donors.

TCRdb's copy holds only in-frame clones and misses some; the assay was immunoSEQ multiplex PCR. The table lists around 140,000 clones, about 82% of them singletons. From germline, CDR1 is KGHSH and CDR2 LQKENI. This CDR3 contains 16 residues. V was cut by 2 bases and J by 0 bases, with 12 bases left in between. Note on this clone: The antigen remains unidentified.

Specimen: peripheral blood, collected 28 days after the second dose of the MenACWY control vaccine. This clonotype was sampled from an adult who received the MenACWY meningococcal vaccine as a control. The V and J genes are TRBV18 and TRBJ2-3; possible D gene TRBD1, 5 bases. The CDR3 reads CASSPSDSSSTDTQYF. CDR3 nucleotide sequence: TGTGCCAGCTCACCAAGCGACAGCTCTAGCACAGATACGCAGTATTTT. The full variable domain, rest sourced from reference TRBV18 and TRBJ2-3, is NAGVMQNPRHLVRRRGQEARLRCSPMKGHSHVYWYRQLPEEGLKFMVYLQKENIIDESGMPKERFSAEFPKEGPSILRIQQVVRGDSAAYFCASSPSDSSSTDTQYFGPGTRLTVL.